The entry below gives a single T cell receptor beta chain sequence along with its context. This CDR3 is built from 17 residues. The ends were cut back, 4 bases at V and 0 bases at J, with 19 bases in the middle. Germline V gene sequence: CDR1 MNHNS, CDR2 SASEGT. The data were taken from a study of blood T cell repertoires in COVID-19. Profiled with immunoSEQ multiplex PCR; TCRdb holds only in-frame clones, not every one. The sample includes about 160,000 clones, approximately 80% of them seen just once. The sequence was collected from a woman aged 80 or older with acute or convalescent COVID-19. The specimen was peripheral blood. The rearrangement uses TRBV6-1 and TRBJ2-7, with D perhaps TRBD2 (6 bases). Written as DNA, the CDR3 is TGTGCCAGCAGTGGGGCCAAAATAGGAGGGCCCTCCTACGAGCAGTACTTC. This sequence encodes CASSGAKIGGPSYEQYF.